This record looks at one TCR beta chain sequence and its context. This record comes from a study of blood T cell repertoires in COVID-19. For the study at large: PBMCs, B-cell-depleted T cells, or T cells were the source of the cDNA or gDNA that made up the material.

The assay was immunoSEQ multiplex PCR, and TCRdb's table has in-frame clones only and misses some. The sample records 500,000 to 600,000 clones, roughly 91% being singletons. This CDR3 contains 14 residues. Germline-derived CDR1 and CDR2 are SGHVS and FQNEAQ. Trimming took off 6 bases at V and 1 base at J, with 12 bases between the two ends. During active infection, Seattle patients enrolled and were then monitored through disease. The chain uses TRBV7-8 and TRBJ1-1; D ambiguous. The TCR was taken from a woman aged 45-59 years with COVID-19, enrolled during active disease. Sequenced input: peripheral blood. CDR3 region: CASSQITENTEAFF. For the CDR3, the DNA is TGTGCCAGCAGTCAAATTACAGAGAACACTGAAGCTTTCTTT.